The 19 T cell receptor beta chains in this list originate from one sample, sequenced in a study of blood T cell repertoires in COVID-19. TCRdb's copy holds only in-frame clones and misses some; the assay was immunoSEQ multiplex PCR. Of about 270,000 clones listed, about 83% are singletons. Sequencing was carried out using peripheral blood. These receptors all stem from an elderly man with acute or convalescent COVID-19.

The chain links TRBV18 to TRBJ2-3; tentatively, D is TRBD2 (5 bases). Per the germline V gene, CDR1 is KGHSH and CDR2 is LQKENI. This CDR3 comprises 16 residues. With 2 bases removed from V and 0 bases from J, the gap between germline ends came to 12 bases. CDR3 bases: TGTGCCAGCTCACCATACCAGCGGACTAGCACAGATACGCAGTATTTT. Amino acid sequence: CASSPYQRTSTDTQYF.

The chain employs TRBV5-1 and TRBJ2-3; 7 bases are a match to TRBD2. The CDR3 consists of 14 residues. The V gene's germline CDR1 is SGHRS and CDR2 YFSETQ. V was clipped by 4 bases and J by 1 base; unmatched bases: 3. The CDR3 sequence: CASSNSGGTDTQYF. DNA of the CDR3: TGCGCCAGCAGCAACAGCGGGGGCACAGATACGCAGTATTTT.

V and J are TRBV7-6 and TRBJ2-1, with a tentative D call TRBD1 (5 bases). CDR3 length: 21 residues. The germline V and J ends were trimmed by 0 bases and 0 bases, with 24 bases remaining between them. The germline CDR1 and CDR2 sequences are SGHVS and FNYEAQ. CDR3 coding DNA: TGTGCCAGCAGCTTAGCGGGAATTGGACCAGGGTCTCTCAGCTCCTACAATGAGCAGTTCTTC. Its protein is CASSLAGIGPGSLSSYNEQFF.

In its sample, this clone was seen many times. The chain uses TRBV7-6 and TRBJ1-3; D call uncertain. Trimming took off 5 bases at V and 3 bases at J, with 17 bases between the two ends. Germline V lookup: CDR1 SGHVS, CDR2 FNYEAQ. This CDR3 contains 16 residues. The DNA of the CDR3 is TGTGCCAGCAGCAATCCGGGAGCTAATCTTGGAAACACCATATATTTT. It yields the protein CASSNPGANLGNTIYF.

The chain links TRBV30 to TRBJ1-1; D remains ambiguous. CDR1 and CDR2 (germline): GTSNPN, SVGIG (reference sequence). CDR3 length: 15 residues. V was trimmed by 3 bases and J by 0 bases, leaving 14 bases between them. CDR3 sequence reads: CAWRRAGSMNTEAFF. The CDR3 DNA reads TGTGCCTGGAGAAGAGCCGGGTCTATGAACACTGAAGCTTTCTTT.

The CDR3 coding sequence is TGTGCCACCAGTGATTTTGCGGGGGGCAATCAGCCCCAGCATTTT. It is translated as CATSDFAGGNQPQHF. The chain carries TRBV24-1 and TRBJ1-5; a weak D match, TRBD1 (5 bases). The CDR3 runs to 15 residues. The germline V gene has CDR1 KGHDR and CDR2 SFDVKD. Trimming took 1 base from V and 2 from J, leaving 8 bases between them.

V is TRBV20-1 and J is TRBJ2-7; 10 nucleotides align to TRBD2. V dropped 3 bases and J dropped 0; count of bases not matched to a gene: 8. In germline, CDR1 is DFQATT, CDR2 SNEGSKA (reference sequence). The CDR3 has 16 residues. CDR3 amino acids: CSASGTSAYYSYEQYF. For the CDR3, the DNA is TGCAGTGCTAGTGGGACTAGCGCCTATTACTCCTACGAGCAGTACTTC.

This chain links TRBV3-1 (or the pseudogene TRBV3-2) with TRBJ2-7; TRBD1 agrees at 9 bases. The ends lost 0 bases at V and 4 bases at J; junction bases unmatched: 13. The CDR3 is made up of 18 amino acids. Germline CDR1 and CDR2: LGHDT and YNNKEL (reference sequence). CDR3: CASSQDPRGTGIAYEQYF. DNA for the CDR3: TGTGCCAGCAGCCAAGATCCCAGGGGGACAGGGATTGCTTACGAGCAGTACTTC.

The V call is TRBV9, the J call TRBJ1-6, with 9 bases matching TRBD1. The CDR3 is 15 residues long. Trimming cost V 0 bases and J 10 bases; bases outside gene matches: 5. Germline V CDR1 and CDR2: SGDLS, YYNGEE. The CDR3 coding sequence is TGTGCCAGCAGCGTAGAGGACAGGGGAGGATCACCCCTCCACTTT. It yields the protein CASSVEDRGGSPLHF.

This sequence joins TRBV5-4 and TRBJ1-6, with D unresolved. Trimming took off 4 bases at V and 0 bases at J, with 11 bases between the two ends. The CDR3 runs to 16 residues. The germline V gene has CDR1 SGHNT and CDR2 YYREEE (reference sequence). This chain's CDR3 is CASSRDTTSYNSPLHF. CDR3 coding DNA: TGTGCCAGCAGCCGTGACACCACCTCCTATAATTCACCCCTCCACTTT.

The CDR3 nucleotides read TGTGCCAGCAGCCAAGATTTAAGTCAGTACTCTGGAAACACCATATATTTT. Amino acids: CASSQDLSQYSGNTIYF. V and J are TRBV14 and TRBJ1-3; the D is unclear. Germline-derived CDR1 and CDR2 are SGHDN and FVKESK. The CDR3 consists of 17 residues. Trimming stripped 0 bases from V and 0 bases from J, with 12 bases between.

This clone was seen only once. One junction end does not reproduce the germline sequence, and a read error may be involved. The genes are TRBV30 and TRBJ1-6; D remains ambiguous. Germline V gives CDR1 GTSNPN, CDR2 SVGIG (reference sequence). The CDR3 length is 14 residues. The CDR3 spells CALSNGKGNSPLHF. DNA of the CDR3: TGTGCCTTGAGTAACGGGAAAGGAAATTCACCCCTCCACTTT.

This chain connects TRBV7-9 to TRBJ1-2; weak D call: TRBD1 (5 bases). The length of the CDR3 is 15 residues. Between the trimmed V and J ends, which lost 2 bases and 4 bases, there was a span of 14 bases. CDR1 is SEHNR and CDR2 is FQNEAQ in the germline V gene (reference sequence). In DNA, the CDR3 is TGTGCCAGCAGCTTAAGTCTCAGGGTTAGCTATGGCTACACCTTC. Its translation: CASSLSLRVSYGYTF. The full variable domain, completed using reference TRBV7-9 and TRBJ1-2, is DTGVSQNPRHKITKRGQNVTFRCDPISEHNRLYWYRQTLGQGPEFLTYFQNEAQLEKSRLLSDRFSAERPKGSFSTLEIQRTEQGDSAMYLCASSLSLRVSYGYTFGSGTRLTVV.

This clone has only a few counts. The chain links TRBV6-5 to TRBJ2-2, with a tentative D call TRBD1 (6 bases). Germline CDR1 MNHEY, CDR2 SVGAGI. Between the trimmed V and J ends, which lost 2 bases and 3 bases, there was a span of 13 bases. This CDR3 is built from 16 residues. CDR3 in DNA: TGTGCCAGCAGTTACGGACAGACGCGGGACACCGGGGAGCTGTTTTTT. It is translated as CASSYGQTRDTGELFF.

This clone was detected only a few times. This chain connects TRBV7-9 to TRBJ2-2; D is ambiguous. Germline values: CDR1 SEHNR, CDR2 FQNEAQ (reference sequence). This CDR3 region has 14 residues. Trimming cost V 5 bases and J 1 base, with 8 bases left between them. The CDR3 is CASSRDWNTGELFF. For the CDR3, the DNA is TGTGCCAGCAGCAGAGACTGGAACACCGGGGAGCTGTTTTTT.

V is TRBV18 and J is TRBJ2-3; D possibly corresponds to TRBD1 (6 bases). The length of the CDR3 is 14 residues. Germline V gene lookup returns CDR1 KGHSH and CDR2 LQKENI. V was clipped by 6 bases and J by 2 bases, with 12 bases between them. The CDR3 loop is CASSEDSLTDTQYF. The CDR3 region has the DNA TGTGCCAGCTCCGAGGACAGCCTCACAGATACGCAGTATTTT.

The V call is TRBV29-1, the J call TRBJ2-1; TRBD1 aligns across 8 bases. This CDR3 comprises 15 residues. The trim removed 7 bases at V and 6 bases at J, leaving 14 bases unmatched. Germline V gene data show CDR1 as SQVTM and CDR2 as ANQGSEA. CDR3 in amino acids: CSAAPGGGFGNEQFF. DNA for the CDR3: TGCAGCGCCGCCCCAGGGGGCGGCTTCGGCAATGAGCAGTTCTTC.

The chain links TRBV6-5 to TRBJ1-3; weak D call: TRBD1 (6 bases). Trimming took off 6 bases at V and 2 bases at J, with 14 bases between the two ends. Germline V CDR1 and CDR2: MNHEY, SVGAGI. This CDR3 contains 15 residues. DNA for the CDR3: TGTGCCAGCAGAGACACAGGGATCCCTGGAAACACCATATATTTT. Translating it yields CASRDTGIPGNTIYF.

This clone turned up a few times. The rearrangement uses TRBV18 and TRBJ1-5; TRBD1 agrees at 8 bases. Germline V gives CDR1 KGHSH, CDR2 LQKENI. V gave up 2 bases and J gave up 1 base; unmatched junction bases: 7. This CDR3 has 17 residues. CDR3 coding DNA: TGTGCCAGCTCACCAGTCAGGACAGGGATGAGCAATCAGCCCCAGCATTTT. It is translated as CASSPVRTGMSNQPQHF.